One and the same sample provided the 20 T cell receptor beta chains below, sequenced in a study of CD8 T cells in ankylosing spondylitis. Whole-study findings and limits: There was a TCR beta motif, made of several highly homologous variants, that appeared characteristic of ankylosing spondylitis blood.

MiXCR was run by TCRdb on the 5' RACE reads, yielding one entry per CDR3 protein. Of a few hundred thousand distinct CDR3 sequences listed, approximately 16% are singletons. These TCRs are of unknown antigen specificity. The material sequenced was blood, either unsorted or a sorted T cell fraction (not recorded which). The receptor source for this set is a male donor with ankylosing spondylitis.

The chain joins TRBV11-2 to TRBJ2-7, with D perhaps matching TRBD1 (8 bases). The germline V gene encodes CDR1 SGHAT and CDR2 FQNNGV. The CDR3 has 15 amino acids. Trimming took off 6 bases at V and 7 bases at J, with 22 bases between the two ends. The CDR3 spells CASREGQGRAGEQYF. DNA of the CDR3: TGTGCCAGCAGGGAAGGACAGGGCCGAGCGGGGGAGCAGTACTTC.

This clonotype was counted ten times or more. V and J are TRBV4-3 and TRBJ2-3, with 11 bases fitting TRBD2. The CDR3 runs 15 residues. The germline CDR1 and CDR2 sequences are LGHNA and YSLEER. Trimming cost V 4 bases and J 3 bases; bases outside gene matches: 3. CDR3 bases: TGCGCCAGCAGCCTACTAGCGGGAGTTACAGATACGCAGTATTTT. Protein sequence: CASSLLAGVTDTQYF.

In this sample, this clonotype turned up a few times. This rearrangement joins TRBV4-3 to TRBJ2-3; TRBD2 agrees at 8 bases. CDR1 is LGHNA and CDR2 is YSLEER in the germline V gene. V shed 3 bases, J shed 5 bases, and the junction held 10 bases outside the gene matches. The CDR3 runs 16 residues. The CDR3 DNA reads as TGCGCCAGCAGCCACACAGCGGGAGCGGGCGTAGATACGCAGTATTTT. Its protein product is CASSHTAGAGVDTQYF.

This clonotype showed up just a few times. The CDR3 here is CASSLDWNTEAFF. The DNA of the CDR3 is TGTGCCAGCAGTTTAGACTGGAACACTGAAGCTTTCTTT. The chain carries TRBV27 and TRBJ1-1; no clear D gene. The CDR3 contains 13 residues. The germline V and J ends were trimmed by 2 bases and 1 base, with 5 bases remaining between them. CDR1 and CDR2 (germline): MNHEY, SMNVEV (reference sequence).

The chain has TRBV14 and TRBJ1-1; no reliable D call. This CDR3 comprises 14 residues. The V end lost 1 base, the J end lost 0 bases, and 6 bases lay between the germline ends. CDR1 is SGHDN and CDR2 is FVKESK in the germline V gene. The CDR3 DNA reads as TGTGCCAGCAGCCAAGGCACCTTGAACACTGAAGCTTTCTTT. It specifies CASSQGTLNTEAFF.

This clonotype was found many times. The gene calls are TRBV6-6 and TRBJ2-7; D uncertain. In germline, CDR1 is MNHNY, CDR2 SVGAGI (reference sequence). This CDR3 spans 10 amino acids. V was clipped by 8 bases and J by 6 bases, with 8 bases between them. The CDR3 coding sequence is TGTGCCAGCGGTCTCTCCGAGCAGTACTTC. Residues: CASGLSEQYF.

Many counts were recorded for this clonotype. This chain joins TRBV5-1 and TRBJ2-7, with 8 bases identical to TRBD2. The CDR3 covers 18 residues. Trimming took 0 bases from V and 0 from J; bases not matched to a gene: 11. Germline V gene data show CDR1 as SGHRS and CDR2 as YFSETQ. The CDR3 DNA reads as TGCGCCAGCAGCTTGGACCCTGTTAGCGGGGTATTCTCCTACGAGCAGTACTTC. Residues: CASSLDPVSGVFSYEQYF.

The genes are TRBV5-6 and TRBJ2-3; 9 bases agree with TRBD2. Trimming took 0 bases from V and 2 from J; bases not matched to a gene: 4. The CDR3 spans 16 residues. Germline V lookup: CDR1 SGHDT, CDR2 YYEEEE. CDR3 DNA sequence: TGTGCCAGCAGCTTGGGACTAGCGGAATACACAGATACGCAGTATTTT. Protein sequence: CASSLGLAEYTDTQYF.

This CDR3 reads CASSTAHRVTGELFF. CDR3 sequence (DNA): TGTGCCAGCAGTACCGCGCACAGGGTCACCGGGGAGCTGTTTTTT. V and J are TRBV6-1 and TRBJ2-2, with D tentatively TRBD1 (6 bases). The CDR3 runs 15 residues. The germline gives CDR1 MNHNS, CDR2 SASEGT. Deletions cut 5 bases from V and 4 bases from J, with 14 bases between.

This clonotype has just a few counts. This chain connects TRBV4-1 to TRBJ2-1; no reliable D call. The CDR3 covers 12 residues. Germline-derived CDR1 and CDR2 are MGHRA and YSYEKL. V dropped 3 bases and J dropped 8 bases, with 8 bases sitting between them. CDR3 DNA sequence: TGCGCCAGCAGCCACCTTGGGGATGAGCAGTTCTTC. It codes for CASSHLGDEQFF.

This clonotype was recorded a few times. V usage is TRBV19 and J usage is TRBJ1-1; D not certain. Germline V lookup: CDR1 LNHDA, CDR2 SQIVND (reference sequence). The CDR3 has 13 residues. V shed 4 bases and J shed 0 bases, with 6 bases lying between them. CDR3 in amino acids: CASSTALNTEAFF. The CDR3 DNA reads TGTGCCAGTAGTACTGCGTTGAACACTGAAGCTTTCTTT.

This clonotype was seen a few times. The chain combines TRBV4-2 with TRBJ2-1; TRBD2 agrees at 7 bases. The V and J ends lost 1 base and 9 bases, in that order; junction bases with no gene match: 12. This CDR3 comprises 16 residues. Germline CDR1 and CDR2: LGHNA and YNFKEQ. For the CDR3, the DNA is TGTGCCAGCAGCCAAGTCGAGACTAGCATTACGGGTGAGCAGTTCTTC. It encodes CASSQVETSITGEQFF.

This clonotype was seen only a few times. The CDR3 region has the DNA TGTGCCATCAGTGAGGAGCGGGAGACTGAAGCTTTCTTT. Its protein product is CAISEERETEAFF. V usage is TRBV10-3 and J usage is TRBJ1-1; no clear D gene. V was cut by 2 bases and J by 5 bases, with 9 bases left in between. The CDR3 sequence is 13 residues long. Germline V gene sequence: CDR1 ENHRY, CDR2 SYGVKD.

This clonotype was picked up a small number of times. The CDR3: CASSLSLPKNSYNEQFF. CDR3 DNA: TGTGCCAGCAGCTTAAGTCTACCAAAGAACTCCTACAATGAGCAGTTCTTC. The V call is TRBV7-9, the J call TRBJ2-1; D gene unclear. Germline values: CDR1 SEHNR, CDR2 FQNEAQ (reference sequence). V was cut by 2 bases and J by 0 bases, with 14 bases left in between. This CDR3 comprises 17 residues.

Here the CDR3 DNA reads TGTGCCAGCAGCTTAGATCTGGGGATGTACGAGCAGTACTTC. Translated, it gives CASSLDLGMYEQYF. The V and J genes are TRBV7-9 and TRBJ2-7; unclear D gene. From germline, CDR1 is SEHNR and CDR2 FQNEAQ (reference sequence). Trimming cost V 1 base and J 4 bases, with 11 bases left between them. The CDR3 is 14 amino acids. Full variable domain (missing parts from reference TRBV7-9 and TRBJ2-7): DTGVSQNPRHKITKRGQNVTFRCDPISEHNRLYWYRQTLGQGPEFLTYFQNEAQLEKSRLLSDRFSAERPKGSFSTLEIQRTEQGDSAMYLCASSLDLGMYEQYFGPGTRLTVT.

The chain employs TRBV4-2 and TRBJ2-7, with D perhaps being TRBD1 or TRBD2 (5 bases each). Per germline, CDR1 LGHNA and CDR2 YNFKEQ. Trimming stripped 0 bases from V and 0 bases from J, with 9 bases between. The CDR3 sequence is 15 residues long. This CDR3 reads CASSQDPGTSYEQYF. The CDR3 DNA is TGTGCCAGCAGCCAAGACCCCGGGACCTCCTACGAGCAGTACTTC.

The table lists this clonotype with many counts. This chain connects TRBV3-2 to TRBJ2-3; TRBD1 is taken as the D call from the table, unchecked against the DNA. TRBV3-2 is given as a pseudogene. The CDR3 contains 15 residues. CDR3 sequence (DNA): TGTGCCACCTCTTGGGGGCGGACAGTTACAGATACGCAGTATTTT. Translated: CATSWGRTVTDTQYF.

The sample holds many counts of this clonotype. The rearrangement links TRBV12-3 or TRBV12-4 to TRBJ2-2, with D perhaps given as TRBD1 or TRBD2 (5 bases each). The CDR3 is 13 amino acids. V was shortened by 2 bases and J by 7 bases, with 8 bases between the two germline ends. The CDR3 region is CASSLPRGGELFF. In DNA form, the CDR3 reads TGTGCCAGCAGTTTACCGAGGGGCGGGGAGCTGTTTTTT.

This clonotype was seen at least ten times. V and J are TRBV12-3 or TRBV12-4 and TRBJ2-5; the D gene is possibly TRBD2 (6 bases). Trimming pared 8 bases from V and 5 bases from J, leaving 21 bases between. The CDR3 runs to 15 residues. The CDR3 is CASSLAEAPRETQYF. The CDR3 DNA is TGTGCCAGCTCCTTAGCGGAGGCCCCGAGGGAGACCCAGTACTTC.

Regarding this clonotype: At one of its ends the junction is not consistent with the germline gene, which may arise from a read error. J is TRBJ2-3 and V is TRBV7-7; no definite D call. This CDR3 is built from 14 residues. Germline values: CDR1 SSHAT, CDR2 FNYEAQ (reference sequence). The CDR3 region is CASSFGPHTDTQYF. The CDR3 bases are TGTGCTAGCAGCTTCGGCCCTCACACAGATACGCAGTATTTT.